The 25 T cell receptor beta chains reported below all come from one sample, sequenced in a study of Graves' ophthalmopathy and Graves' hyperthyroidism. Amplifying from RNA transcripts, the study obtained TCR beta CDR3 regions. The authors performed first-round RT-PCR with HTBI primers and then a second-round multiplex PCR. In TCRdb, the multiplex PCR reads were re-called with MiXCR into one record per CDR3 protein. The sample has 500,000 to 700,000 distinct CDR3 sequences; 39% are singletons. Sequenced material: peripheral blood or thyroid tissue (not recorded which). The origin of the receptors is an adult man with Graves' hyperthyroidism.

This clonotype appeared a few times. This chain joins TRBV3-1 and TRBJ1-1; 7 bases line up with TRBD1. The CDR3 consists of 14 residues. Germline lookup yields CDR1 LGHDT and CDR2 YNNKEL (reference sequence). The J segment lost 5 bases and the V segment lost 3 bases, leaving 6 bases of the junction unmatched. The CDR3: CASSQNRGYTEAFF. CDR3 DNA: TGTGCCAGCAGCCAGAACAGGGGCTATACTGAAGCTTTCTTT.

A few counts support this clonotype. The rearrangement joins TRBV4-1 to TRBJ2-5; unclear D gene. The germline V and J ends were trimmed by 0 bases and 4 bases, with 9 bases remaining between them. CDR3 size: 14 residues. Germline-derived CDR1 and CDR2 are MGHRA and YSYEKL. The CDR3 nucleotides read TGCGCCAGCAGCCAAGAAGTTTGGAGAGAGACCCAGTACTTC. Translated: CASSQEVWRETQYF.

This chain links TRBV7-2 with TRBJ1-3; no reliable D call. Germline lookup yields CDR1 SGHTA and CDR2 FQGNSA. The length of the CDR3 is 18 residues. Trimming shortened V by 0 bases and J by 2 bases, and 17 bases separated the two germline ends. The CDR3 is CASSLALVGVKPGNTIYF. The CDR3 nucleotides are TGTGCCAGCAGCTTAGCCCTTGTCGGGGTGAAACCTGGAAACACCATATATTTT.

This clonotype was recorded at least ten times. An end of the junction differs from the germline gene, which may be a read error. The chain recombines TRBV20-1 with TRBJ1-1; possible D gene TRBD1, 5 bases. The CDR3 extends over 13 amino acids. Germline V lookup: CDR1 DFQATT, CDR2 SNEGSKA (reference sequence). CDR3 bases: TGCAGTGCTGGAGAGACAGTGAACACTGAAGCTTTCTTT. Amino acids: CSAGETVNTEAFF.

In its sample, this clonotype was seen once. Since the CDR3 does not end with the conserved phenylalanine or tryptophan, this likely comes from a read error. The limits of the CDR3 on the DNA are not certain, so only TCRdb's listed CDR3 is given. V and J are TRBV7-2 and TRBJ1-4; the table's D call, TRBD1, was not checked against the DNA. The CDR3 is made up of 10 amino acids, end residues included. Germline loops: CDR1 SGHTA, CDR2 FQGNSA. CDR3 loop: CASSLGGGLS.

The genes are TRBV2 and TRBJ2-7, with 7 bases matching TRBD1. Looked up from germline, CDR1 is SNHLY and CDR2 is FYNNEI. Losses at the gene ends were 6 bases for V and 0 bases for J; bases not matched to a gene: 5. This CDR3 contains 14 residues. Here the CDR3 reads CASRRQGDSYEQYF. DNA of the CDR3: TGTGCCAGCAGGAGGCAGGGGGACTCCTACGAGCAGTACTTC.

This clonotype has at least ten counts. The gene calls are TRBV9 and TRBJ1-6; D gene unclear. The germline gives CDR1 SGDLS, CDR2 YYNGEE. V was shortened by 1 base and J by 2 bases, with 10 bases between the two germline ends. There are 16 residues in the CDR3. The CDR3 here is CASSVYDKPYNSPLHF. For the CDR3, the DNA is TGTGCCAGCAGCGTATACGACAAACCCTATAATTCACCCCTCCACTTT. The variable domain in full, with the rest retrieved from reference TRBV9 and TRBJ1-6, is DSGVTQTPKHLITATGQRVTLRCSPRSGDLSVYWYQQSLDQGLQFLIQYYNGEERAKGNILERFSAQQFPDLHSELNLSSLELGDSALYFCASSVYDKPYNSPLHFGNGTRLTVT.

This clonotype was counted a few times. This chain links TRBV20-1 with TRBJ2-4; D call uncertain. The germline CDR1 and CDR2 sequences are DFQATT and SNEGSKA (reference sequence). Trimming removed 4 bases from V and 0 bases from J, with 13 bases in between. The CDR3 consists of 15 residues. The CDR3, as DNA: TGCAGTGCTATGTCGGTTTGGGTAGCCAAAAACATTCAGTACTTC. Encoded protein: CSAMSVWVAKNIQYF.

Of note for this clonotype: A junction end diverges from the germline sequence, so it may reflect a read error. The chain couples TRBV27 to TRBJ1-1, with a possible D match to TRBD1 (5 bases). Germline CDR1 is MNHEY and CDR2 is SMNVEV (reference sequence). The CDR3 is made up of 16 amino acids. The CDR3 region has the DNA TGTGCCAGCAGGGGGAAATTAGGGACGGTGAACGCTGAAGCTTTCTTT. Amino acid sequence: CASRGKLGTVNAEAFF.

A note on this clonotype: It may be a read error: a sequence one base away is much more abundant. The chain combines TRBV19 with TRBJ1-1; the D is unclear. V was pared by 10 bases and J by 0 bases, with 15 bases between. Per the germline V gene, CDR1 is LNHDA and CDR2 is SQIVND (reference sequence). This CDR3 is built from 14 residues. CDR3 loop: CANSPQPMNTEAFF. As DNA, the CDR3 is TGTGCCAATAGCCCTCAGCCGATGAACACTGAAGCTTTCTTT.

This clonotype was detected a few times. The chain uses TRBV7-2 and TRBJ2-2; tentatively, D is TRBD2 (6 bases). CDR1 SGHTA and CDR2 FQGNSA come from the germline V gene. The CDR3 has 17 amino acids. The V end lost 5 bases, the J end lost 3 bases, and 19 bases lay between the germline ends. CDR3 protein: CASSHERGIGDTGELFF. The CDR3 DNA follows: TGTGCCAGCAGCCACGAGCGCGGGATCGGGGACACCGGGGAGCTGTTTTTT.

The chain joins TRBV2 to TRBJ2-5; either TRBD1 or TRBD2 may supply D (5 bases each). The DNA end is more similar to TRBJ2-1, so the J call may be wrong. Per the germline V gene, CDR1 is SNHLY and CDR2 is FYNNEI. CDR3 length: 12 residues. For the CDR3, the DNA is TGTGCCAGCAGTGAGGAGTGGGGACCCCAGTTCTTC. Translated: CASSEEWGPQFF.

The table lists this clonotype with a count of one. The junction does not match germline at one end; this may be a read error. The chain joins TRBV12-3 or TRBV12-4 to TRBJ2-3, with unresolved D. The CDR3 has 12 residues. The CDR3 nucleotides read TGTGCCAGCAGCCTTCGCGGAGATACGCAGTGTTTT. Residues: CASSLRGDTQCF.

The CDR3 reads CASSPSKGRASDTQYF. The CDR3 nucleotides read TGTGCCAGCAGCCCCTCTAAGGGGAGGGCTTCAGATACGCAGTACTTC. This chain links TRBV7-9 with TRBJ2-5; 7 nucleotides align to TRBD2. The CDR3 loop spans 16 amino acids. Germline values: CDR1 SEHNR, CDR2 FQNEAQ (reference sequence). Germline trimming cut 5 bases from V and 11 bases from J; bases unmatched to any gene: 20.

The chain carries TRBV2 and TRBJ1-1, with 7 nucleotides matching TRBD1. The CDR3 has 12 residues. The germline V gene encodes CDR1 SNHLY and CDR2 FYNNEI. J gave up 5 bases and V 10 bases, and 7 bases lay outside the gene matches. The CDR3 nucleotides are TGTGCCAACCAGGGGGGACGAACTGAAGCTTTCTTT. It specifies CANQGGRTEAFF.

V usage is TRBV2 and J usage is TRBJ2-7; D is uncertain. Near its end, the DNA agrees better with TRBJ2-1, so the J call may be wrong. Germline V CDR1 and CDR2: SNHLY, FYNNEI. This CDR3 region has 11 residues. The CDR3 loop is CASTRKDEQFF. The CDR3 DNA reads TGTGCCAGCACTCGTAAGGATGAGCAGTTCTTC.

With respect to this clonotype: One end of the junction varies from germline; a read error may be responsible. This sequence joins TRBV28 and TRBJ2-2; a possible D gene is TRBD2 (5 bases). From germline, CDR1 is MDHEN and CDR2 SYDVKM. This CDR3 spans 16 amino acids. The DNA for the CDR3 is TGTGCCGGCAGTTTCTATGAGGGTACGAACACCGGGGAGCTGTTTTTT. It specifies CAGSFYEGTNTGELFF.

This clonotype was detected ten times or more. The rearrangement uses TRBV5-6 and TRBJ1-6; D is undetermined. Germline V gene lookup returns CDR1 SGHDT and CDR2 YYEEEE. V shed 2 bases and J shed 12 bases, with 9 bases lying between them. The CDR3 totals 12 residues. Written as DNA, the CDR3 is TGTGCCAGCAGCTTCCTAGACCGACCCCTCCACTTT. This sequence encodes CASSFLDRPLHF.

At least ten counts were recorded for this clonotype. The chain joins TRBV25-1 to TRBJ1-4; D may be TRBD1 (5 bases). Trimming pared 2 bases from V and 0 bases from J, leaving 10 bases between. The CDR3 totals 16 residues. Germline values: CDR1 MGHDK, CDR2 SYGVNS. The chain's CDR3 is CASSERQSATNEKLFF. Here the CDR3 DNA reads TGTGCCAGCAGTGAACGACAGAGTGCAACTAATGAAAAACTGTTTTTT.

The chain is built from TRBV7-9 and TRBJ2-7; D gene uncertain. Germline assignment: CDR1 SEHNR and CDR2 FQNEAQ (reference sequence). Trimming took 5 bases from V and 10 from J, leaving 6 bases between them. This CDR3 is 9 amino acids long. CDR3: CASSPRQYF. CDR3 bases: TGTGCCAGCAGCCCCAGACAGTACTTC.

This rearrangement joins TRBV6-5 to TRBJ2-5; D gene unclear. Germline V gene data show CDR1 as MNHEY and CDR2 as SVGAGI. The CDR3 extends over 16 amino acids. V was pared by 0 bases and J by 2 bases, with 13 bases between. The CDR3 nucleotides are TGTGCCAGCAGTTACTCTGGGTGGGCAGAACAAGAGACCCAGTACTTC. Residues: CASSYSGWAEQETQYF.

The CDR3 sequence is CASMGQGRYGYTF. In nucleotides, the CDR3 is TGTGCCAGCATGGGACAGGGACGCTATGGCTACACCTTC. This chain joins TRBV12-3 or TRBV12-4 and TRBJ1-2; 9 bases agree with TRBD1. There are 13 residues in the CDR3. V lost 7 bases, J lost 4 bases, and 4 bases stayed unmatched.

J is TRBJ1-1 and V is TRBV12-3 or TRBV12-4; 7 bases align to TRBD1. The CDR3 is made up of 12 amino acids. V shed 5 bases and J 7 bases; nucleotides not matched to a gene: 4. In DNA, the CDR3 is TGTGCCAGCAGTCCGACAGGGCTTGAAGCTTTCTTT. Its translation is CASSPTGLEAFF.

This clonotype appeared many times. The CDR3 region is CASSSGSYNEQFF. The DNA of the CDR3 is TGTGCCAGCTCCTCCGGCTCCTACAATGAGCAGTTCTTC. The genes are TRBV27 and TRBJ2-1; D gene uncertain. V was clipped by 8 bases and J by 0 bases, with 8 bases between them. CDR1 and CDR2 from the germline V gene are MNHEY and SMNVEV (reference sequence). The CDR3 totals 13 residues.

This sequence joins TRBV5-4 and TRBJ1-4, with 12 bases lining up with TRBD1. The CDR3 runs 17 residues. In germline, CDR1 is SGHNT, CDR2 YYREEE (reference sequence). J lost 3 bases, V lost 5 bases, and 8 bases had no gene match. DNA of the CDR3: TGTGCCAGCAGTACCCCGGGACAGGGGGCGGCTAATGAAAAACTGTTTTTT. Translating it yields CASSTPGQGAANEKLFF.